This T cell receptor (beta chain) was identified during a study of CD8+ T cells in alopecia areata. At the level of the study: Twice a day, 5 to 10 mg of oral tofacitinib was administered to treated patients. Overall study findings and caveats: Among the 100 top clones, expanded CD8+ clones, like scalp clonality, were significantly decreased by tofacitinib. Many expanded lesional clones persisted during tofacitinib (in both scalp and blood).

Treatment denoted: oral pan-JAK inhibitor, 5-10 mg twice daily. Peripheral blood, together with lesional scalp punch biopsies, was collected from alopecia areata patients. RNA extraction was followed by reverse transcription into cDNA, which acted as the sequencing template. TCRdb keeps only in-frame clones here, not all; method: immunoSEQ multiplex PCR. The sample contains 150,000 to 250,000 clones, more than 45% of which appear only once. Trimming took off 1 base at V and 0 bases at J, with 9 bases between the two ends. This CDR3 contains 15 residues. Per germline, CDR1 KGHSH and CDR2 LQKENI. As regards this clone: The antigen is undetermined.

The receptor was isolated from a human donor with alopecia areata. The sequencing here drew on CD4+ T cells sorted from blood, taken at week 24, from a patient treated with tofacitinib. The chain combines TRBV18 with TRBJ1-1; D call uncertain. The CDR3 nucleotides read TGTGCCAGCTCACCACAGCGGGTCCTGAACACTGAAGCTTTCTTT. This encodes CASSPQRVLNTEAFF.